What follows is one T cell receptor beta chain and its context. Antigen specificity is unknown. This CDR3 has 15 residues. V shed 0 bases and J shed 12 bases, with 19 bases lying between them. CDR1 SGHDT and CDR2 YYEEEE come from the germline V gene. With a J-beta primer mix and a sample-barcoded 5' primer, a second PCR ran about 6 to 11 cycles. Individual samples furnished no less than 3 million CDR3-containing paired-end reads apiece. TCRdb re-derived calls from the 5' RACE reads in MiXCR, one entry per CDR3 protein. The sample records around 1,800,000 distinct CDR3 sequences, about two fifths being singletons. This sample was included in a study of blood T cells in healthy people across ages. Whole-study findings and limits: Age showed a roughly linear inverse relationship with TCR beta diversity per million T cells.

Every participating donor contributed roughly 10 milliliters of peripheral blood through a draw. Sequenced material: blood. V is TRBV5-6 and J is TRBJ2-1, with a possible D match to TRBD1 (6 bases). The TCR was taken from a human donor in good health. CDR3 sequence (DNA): TGTGCCAGCAGCTTGGGGGGTTCCAGGGGCTTTTGGCAGTTCTTC. Its protein product is CASSLGGSRGFWQFF.